Detailed here is one T cell receptor (beta chain). Its binding antigen is unknown. The data originate from a study of cytomegalovirus exposure and HLA in healthy donors (dated by TCRdb to 2016 to 2017). Broadly, across the study: According to an earlier analysis of 550 to 750 of the donors, 150 million to 200 million T cells yielded 90 million to 130 million unique TCR beta sequences and about 280 Gb of sequence data. About 320 gigabases of sequencing data and approximately 85 million unique TCR sequences were included in an early release covering 550 to 800 HLA-typed donors. Among the roughly 410 genotyped donors, about 83% belonged to the genetic ancestry cluster associated with self-reported Caucasian donors. The study aimed to test whether signatures of past pathogen exposure could be identified by cataloging public T cell receptors. Using immunosequencing, the study profiled T cell repertoires from around 670 subjects and related those repertoires to cytomegalovirus serostatus. Besides the first cohort of some 670 subjects, a separate validation cohort made up of roughly 130 different subjects was used. High-throughput TCR immunosequencing, statistical association of individual TCRs with disease status, and machine learning were combined to predict cytomegalovirus infection status. A later analysis re-analyzed previously published TCR beta repertoires from about 730 donors and added high-resolution HLA genotyping to study TCR occurrence patterns. Rather than using new phenotypic data, the later analysis identified candidate immune exposures from TCR beta sequences and from how often those sequences occurred across donors. An earlier analysis of several hundred of the donors applied high-throughput TCR beta sequencing to assess whether each TCR beta V gene segment acted as functional or pseudogenic. Alongside the repertoire data, information on donor age, sex, ethnicity and CMV serostatus was compiled. A later genetic analysis used genome-wide SNP genotypes for 398 of the 666 donors, treating that subset as a discovery cohort. Every discovery cohort repertoire had been produced on one sequencing platform. HLA typing covered class I and class II loci at four-digit resolution. The number of typed donors differed by locus: roughly 620-630 for A, B, C, DRB1 and DQB1; roughly 510 for DQA1; 606 for DPA1; and around 450 for DPB1. Several DR-DQ haplotypes were handled as single units for association and clustering, since linkage in the cohort was strong. Across approximately 400 genotyped donors of the cohort, an average of about 200,000 unique TCR beta nucleotide sequences per donor were sequenced, and around 20% of those sequences were non-productive. Overall results and qualifications from the work: In a later genetic analysis, a missense DCLRE1C variant was associated with V-gene and J-gene trimming of TCR beta chains, and the association was replicated in an independent cohort. A later analysis reported that several top co-occurrence clusters appeared linked to parvovirus B19, influenza, CMV and Epstein-Barr virus. Cytomegalovirus status was reported to be diagnosed by the classifier with high specificity and sensitivity in both the original and validation cohorts. Three of the identified cytomegalovirus-associated TCR beta chains were confirmed in vitro to be specific for cytomegalovirus antigens. Because HLA typing was unavailable for some donors at each locus, only the typed subset was used in association tests. In the study, some 180 TCR beta chains were listed as associated with cytomegalovirus. Only TCR beta chains were sequenced in this cohort, and the absence of alpha or paired-chain data limited detectable features. In a later genetic analysis, fewer N-insertions in productive TCRs were reported among donors in an Asian-associated ancestry cluster than the roughly 700-donor mean. For the cohort, immune exposure information was limited to CMV serostatus. In a later analysis, the rate of TCR association differed among HLA loci, with DRB1 alleles having the most associated TCRs and HLA-C alleles having the fewest. Some IMGT-functional V segments, including TRBV6-2 and TRBV6-3, could not be distinguished by the 87-base-pair reads and were therefore excluded. Most TCR sequences were observed very rarely across donors, whereas some public TCRs were present in many individuals. Sequencing depth was assumed to be roughly uniform across donors in the presence/absence analyses, though that assumption may not hold. A further reported finding was that TCR beta sequences accurately predicted the HLA-A and HLA-B alleles for most subjects in the first cohort. When HLA alleles, especially DR and DQ, strongly co-occurred, TCR associations were difficult to assign to individual alleles. Compared with equally common non-associated chains, HLA-associated TCR beta chains in a later analysis were more clonally expanded and had lower generation probabilities. In an earlier analysis of some 500 of the donors, most TCR beta V segments appeared in productive rearrangements about 87% or about 30% of the time, broadly matching IMGT annotations. The authors suggested that the approach could potentially be extended to other disease states and immunological phenotypes. Correlated functional status among segregating V segments might be attributable to linkage disequilibrium, but an unknown experimental factor could not be ruled out. A cluster of highly shared sequence variants was judged likely to represent a technical artifact of the sequencing pipeline. Specific HLA alleles were associated with 15,000 to 20,000 TCR beta sequences at a false discovery rate of 0.05 in a later analysis. According to a later analysis, most CMV-associated TCR beta chains appeared to be HLA-restricted, and the HLA associations seemed to be driven largely by CMV exposure. Because counts were too low, seventeen rarely observed V segments, including chromosome 9 orphons, were left out of the earlier analysis of 587 of the donors.

CDR1 is given as MGHRA and CDR2 as YSYEKL, both from the germline V gene. Counted from cysteine to phenylalanine, this CDR3 has 14 amino acids. Only the CDR3 DNA is retained, 42 bases long and in frame from the first base. Cut back by 2 bases and 1 base, the V and J ends lie 8 bases apart. Libraries were constructed by the immunoSEQ multiplex PCR assay. For the multiplex PCR, a mixture combining 60 forward primers for TCR Vbeta segments and 13 reverse primers for TCR Jbeta segments was used. The CDR3 region of rearranged TCR beta genes was amplified from genomic DNA with a multiplex PCR assay. On the Illumina HiSeq System, the amplified TCR beta libraries were sequenced as 87-base-pair reads. In the original analysis: A later analysis tallied roughly 78 million unique TCR beta chains across the 700 or so repertoires, and about 12 million of those chains were shared by two or more donors. To remove PCR and sequencing errors, raw reads were error-corrected and collapsed into unique sequences using a nearest-neighbor algorithm that merged closely related sequences. Alignment of CDR3 sequences to IMGT reference sequences was used to assign V, D and J gene segments. Each retained sequence needed at least a six-nucleotide match to both a V gene segment and a J gene segment. Rearrangements were classified as productive when the CDR3 lacked stop codons and remained in frame with V and J, and all other rearrangements were classified as non-productive. CDR3 was defined according to IMGT convention as the region running from the second conserved V-encoded cysteine to the conserved J-encoded phenylalanine. The earlier analysis of 587 of the donors excluded sequences that lacked an unambiguous match to a single V gene segment. An earlier analysis of a few hundred of the donors classified V segments as functional when productive rearrangements were above 56.7% and as segregating when the standard deviation between donors was above 5%. A statistical classification framework was developed to diagnose cytomegalovirus status using the catalog of TCR beta chain sequences. In a later analysis, TCR nucleotide sequences were compared against IMGT/GENE-DB human TR gene sequences so that V and J genes could be assigned. Using the TCRdist pipeline, a later analysis assigned CDR3 sequences along with most-parsimonious VDJ recombination scenarios. In a later analysis, every TCR beta chain was defined by the combination of its CDR3 amino acid sequence and its V-gene family, and reads without a unique V-gene family were dropped. In a later analysis, a few hundred highly shared, low-generation-probability nucleotide sequences were removed to address suspected cross-contamination and a sequencing artifact. In a later analysis, a clonal expansion index for each public chain was calculated from normalized within-repertoire ranks of inferred template counts. A later analysis computed generation probabilities with a VDJ recombination model fitted to out-of-frame rearrangements, and checked the results against IGoR. In a later analysis, TCR-TCR, TCR-HLA and TCR-CMV co-occurrence was scored with hypergeometric tests, and a repertoire-size bias correction was applied to TCR pairs. In a later analysis, false discovery rates were estimated by permuting HLA or CMV assignments 20 times. A later analysis grouped co-occurring TCRs with DBSCAN, adding TCRdist sequence similarity when clustering within HLA-allele-positive subsets. Repertoires with fewer than 30,000 or more than 120,000 public chains were left out of co-occurrence clustering, as were about five repertoires with anomalous nucleotide sharing. TCRdb carries this immuneACCESS record with in-frame sequences only. Its versions omit some clonotypes, under half of them owing to an unresolved V gene in the studies checked, with the rest unexplained. The V and J calls and clone size are taken from that table; D and trimming were inferred from the DNA. This specimen's table enumerates 200,000 to 250,000 clones. The ten largest clones represent roughly 0.98% of the sample.

The cohort comprised 666 healthy bone marrow donors. At the time of sampling, every cohort member was nominally healthy, though immune exposures that went unrecorded were likely present. The donor was CMV seropositive and was included in the group of some 290 seropositive cohort members. A peripheral blood sample was provided by each donor, and peripheral blood mononuclear cells were used for TCR beta sequencing. Genomic DNA extraction from the blood cell samples was performed with the Qiagen DNeasy Blood Extraction Kit. This sequence uses TRBV4-1 and TRBJ1-1; TRBD1 is a possible D gene, resting on 5 matching bases. Source material: PBMCs. The sequence came from a young woman in good health and CMV-seropositive. CDR3 region: CASSQITGNTEAFF. DNA sequence: TGCGCCAGCAGCCAAATTACAGGGAACACTGAAGCTTTCTTT.